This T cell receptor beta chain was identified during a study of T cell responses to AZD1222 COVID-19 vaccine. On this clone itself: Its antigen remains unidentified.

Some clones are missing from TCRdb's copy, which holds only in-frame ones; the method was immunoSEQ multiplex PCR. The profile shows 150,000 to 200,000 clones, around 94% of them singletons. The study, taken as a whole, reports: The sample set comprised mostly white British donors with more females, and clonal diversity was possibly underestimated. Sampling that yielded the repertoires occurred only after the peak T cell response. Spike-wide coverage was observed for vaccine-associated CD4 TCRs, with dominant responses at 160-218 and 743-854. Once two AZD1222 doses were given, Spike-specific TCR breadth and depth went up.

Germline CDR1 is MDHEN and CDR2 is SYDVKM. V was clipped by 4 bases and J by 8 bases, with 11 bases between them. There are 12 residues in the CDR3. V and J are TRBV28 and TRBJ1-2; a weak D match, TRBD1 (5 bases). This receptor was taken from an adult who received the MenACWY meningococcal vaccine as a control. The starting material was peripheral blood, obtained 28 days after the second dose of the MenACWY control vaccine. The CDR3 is CASSSSRAGYTF. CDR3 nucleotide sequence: TGTGCCAGCAGTTCATCCAGGGCGGGCTACACCTTC.